The present TCR beta chain was sequenced within a study of T-cell reconstitution after alpha-beta-depleted transplantation in children. Unique molecular identifiers featured in how the TCRbeta library was prepared. Using its own MiXCR run on the PCR reads, TCRdb lists one record per CDR3 protein. Among 90,000 to 130,000 distinct CDR3 sequences listed, around 10% were seen once. The CDR3 extends over 15 amino acids. Germline CDR1 is SGHTA and CDR2 is FQGTGA. V lost 5 bases to trimming and J lost 2 bases; unmatched junction nucleotides: 6. This TCR was sampled from a human donor who donated a stem cell graft to a child with acute lymphoblastic leukemia. The source was PBMCs from the stem cell graft donor, collected from the stem cell graft. V is TRBV7-3 and J is TRBJ2-1; 7 bases align to TRBD1. CDR3 in DNA: TGTGCCAGCAGCCCACAGACAGGGACCTACAATGAGCAGTTCTTC. It specifies CASSPQTGTYNEQFF.